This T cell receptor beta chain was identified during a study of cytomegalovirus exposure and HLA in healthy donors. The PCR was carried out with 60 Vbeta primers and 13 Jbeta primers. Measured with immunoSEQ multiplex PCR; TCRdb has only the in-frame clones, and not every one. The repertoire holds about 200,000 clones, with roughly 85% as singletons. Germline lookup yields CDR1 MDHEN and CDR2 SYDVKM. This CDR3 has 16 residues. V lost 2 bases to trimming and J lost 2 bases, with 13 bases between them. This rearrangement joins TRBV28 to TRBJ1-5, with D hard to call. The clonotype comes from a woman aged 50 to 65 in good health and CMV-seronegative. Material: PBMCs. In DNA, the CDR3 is TGTGCCAGCAGTTTAGGAGGGAACAGAGGCAATCAGCCCCAGCATTTT. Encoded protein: CASSLGGNRGNQPQHF.